The 22 T cell receptor beta chains below were found in one sample sequenced in a study of T cell responses to AZD1222 COVID-19 vaccine. Clones were read by immunoSEQ multiplex PCR, and TCRdb kept only the in-frame ones, dropping some. This repertoire shows 150,000 to 200,000 clones, about 88% found once; its top ten account for roughly 26%. The source was peripheral blood, collected 28 days after the second AZD1222 dose. Every receptor here comes from an adult who received the AZD1222 COVID-19 vaccine.

This clone was picked up a small number of times. The V and J genes are TRBV3-1 (or the pseudogene TRBV3-2) and TRBJ2-1; no reliable D call. Germline values: CDR1 LGHDT, CDR2 YNNKEL (reference sequence). V lost 2 bases and J lost 0, with 11 bases in between. CDR3 length: 16 residues. The CDR3 loop reads CASSQYTASSYNEQFF. CDR3 in DNA: TGTGCCAGCAGCCAATACACGGCCAGCTCCTACAATGAGCAGTTCTTC.

This sequence joins TRBV7-2 and TRBJ1-5; D gene unclear. This CDR3 comprises 15 residues. Germline CDR1 is SGHTA and CDR2 is FQGNSA. Trimming cost V 1 base and J 0 bases, with 7 bases left between them. CDR3 residues: CASSLVTHSNQPQHF. CDR3 nucleotides: TGTGCCAGCAGCTTAGTCACCCATAGCAATCAGCCCCAGCATTTT.

V usage is TRBV20-1 and J usage is TRBJ2-1; D is possibly TRBD1 (5 bases). The germline V gene encodes CDR1 DFQATT and CDR2 SNEGSKA (reference sequence). The V end lost 3 bases, the J end lost 0 bases, and 15 bases lay between the germline ends. The CDR3 loop spans 16 amino acids. The CDR3 loop reads CSASFPGPSSYNEQFF. DNA for the CDR3: TGCAGTGCTAGTTTCCCAGGGCCCAGCTCCTACAATGAGCAGTTCTTC.

The rearrangement joins TRBV30 to TRBJ2-1; 10 bases fit TRBD2. Trimming cost V 2 bases and J 0 bases; bases outside gene matches: 7. In germline, CDR1 is GTSNPN, CDR2 SVGIG (reference sequence). This CDR3 has 17 amino acids. The CDR3 protein is CAWSNLGLAASYNEQFF. Here the CDR3 DNA reads TGTGCCTGGAGTAACCTCGGACTAGCGGCCTCCTACAATGAGCAGTTCTTC.

The CDR3 DNA follows: TGTGCCAGCAGCTTAGGCCCGTCCAACGACTCACCCCTCCACTTT. This translates into CASSLGPSNDSPLHF. V is TRBV5-6 and J is TRBJ1-6, with no clear D. Looked up from germline, CDR1 is SGHDT and CDR2 is YYEEEE. V shed 2 bases and J shed 10 bases, with 16 bases lying between them. CDR3 length equals 15 residues.

A single count supports this clone. The rearrangement uses TRBV18 and TRBJ2-2; a weak D match, TRBD2 (5 bases). The germline V and J ends were trimmed by 2 bases and 1 base, with 14 bases remaining between them. The germline V gene encodes CDR1 KGHSH and CDR2 LQKENI. The CDR3 consists of 17 residues. The CDR3 coding sequence is TGTGCCAGCTCACCAAACCCCCGAGGACTGAACACCGGGGAGCTGTTTTTT. As protein: CASSPNPRGLNTGELFF.

This clone was detected only a few times. The rearrangement links TRBV7-9 to TRBJ2-3; possible D gene TRBD2, 6 bases. The CDR3 sequence is 11 residues long. Trimming cost V 10 bases and J 5 bases, with 10 bases left between them. Germline CDR1 and CDR2: SEHNR and FQNEAQ (reference sequence). The chain's CDR3 is CATPRGDTQYF. Here the CDR3 DNA reads TGTGCCACCCCGCGGGGAGATACGCAGTATTTT.

The rearrangement joins TRBV5-4 to TRBJ2-3, with a tentative D call TRBD1 (5 bases). Germline-derived CDR1 and CDR2 are SGHNT and YYREEE (reference sequence). The CDR3 consists of 13 residues. The ends were cut back, 3 bases at V and 6 bases at J, with 11 bases in the middle. The CDR3 sequence is CASSSRVPDTQYF. The CDR3, as DNA: TGTGCCAGCAGCTCCAGGGTTCCGGATACGCAGTATTTT.

The rearrangement links TRBV10-3 to TRBJ2-5; 7 bases align to TRBD1. CDR1 is ENHRY and CDR2 is SYGVKD in the germline V gene. Trimming cost V 3 bases and J 4 bases; bases outside gene matches: 8. This CDR3 contains 15 residues. The CDR3 DNA reads as TGTGCCATCAGTGAAGGCCAGGGGGTGGGAGAGACCCAGTACTTC. Its translation is CAISEGQGVGETQYF.

The chain carries TRBV29-1 and TRBJ2-3; 11 positions match TRBD1. V lost 7 bases to trimming and J lost 6 bases; unmatched junction nucleotides: 3. The length of the CDR3 is 12 residues. Germline V gene data show CDR1 as SQVTM and CDR2 as ANQGSEA. The CDR3 nucleotides read TGCAGCGCGGGACAGGGGGAGGATACGCAGTATTTT. Amino acid sequence: CSAGQGEDTQYF.

The chain uses TRBV5-6 and TRBJ2-3; weak D call: TRBD1 (7 bases). Deletions cut 4 bases from V and 0 bases from J, with 12 bases between. Germline CDR1 is SGHDT and CDR2 is YYEEEE. This CDR3 is 15 amino acids long. CDR3 bases: TGTGCCAGCAGCGGAGGGACAGCTAGCACAGATACGCAGTATTTT. Protein sequence: CASSGGTASTDTQYF.

This clone has only one observation. The genes are TRBV11-3 and TRBJ2-2, with unresolved D. In germline, CDR1 is SGHNT, CDR2 YENEEA. V shed 3 bases and J shed 5 bases, with 7 bases lying between them. The CDR3 covers 13 residues. CDR3 coding DNA: TGTGCCAGCAGCTTTAGCCAAACCGGGGAGCTGTTTTTT. Its protein product is CASSFSQTGELFF.

This chain links TRBV2 with TRBJ1-3, with 7 bases matching TRBD1. V gave up 5 bases and J gave up 4 bases; unmatched junction bases: 5. The germline V gene encodes CDR1 SNHLY and CDR2 FYNNEI. This CDR3 comprises 14 residues. The CDR3 region has the DNA TGTGCCAGCAGTATACAGGGGAGAGGAAACACCATATATTTT. Translating it yields CASSIQGRGNTIYF.

The chain joins TRBV19 to TRBJ2-2, with no clear D. The germline V and J ends were trimmed by 7 bases and 2 bases, with 14 bases remaining between them. CDR1 and CDR2 (germline): LNHDA, SQIVND (reference sequence). The length of the CDR3 is 15 residues. The CDR3 sequence: CASTQPGLNTGELFF. CDR3 DNA: TGTGCCAGTACCCAACCAGGATTAAACACCGGGGAGCTGTTTTTT.

This clone was observed a few times. This sequence joins TRBV7-9 and TRBJ1-3; D is ambiguous. The CDR3 has 15 residues. Germline CDR1 is SEHNR and CDR2 is FQNEAQ (reference sequence). The V gene lost 2 bases and the J gene lost 3 bases, with 11 bases spanning the gap. The CDR3 protein is CASSLNFYRGNTIYF. CDR3 bases: TGTGCCAGCAGCTTAAACTTCTACCGTGGAAACACCATATATTTT.

This sequence joins TRBV24-1 and TRBJ2-5; 10 bases match TRBD1. Germline V gene lookup returns CDR1 KGHDR and CDR2 SFDVKD. The CDR3 spans 18 residues. Trimming at V came to 3 bases and at J to 0 bases, leaving 9 bases not matched to a gene. This CDR3 is CATSDPNSGQGNQETQYF. The CDR3 nucleotides read TGTGCCACCAGTGATCCCAACTCGGGACAGGGGAACCAAGAGACCCAGTACTTC.

Turning to this clone: This may be a read error, as it is one base from a much larger clone. Other nucleotide sequences in the sample specify the same CDR3. This sequence joins TRBV15 and TRBJ2-7, with 10 nucleotides matching TRBD1. The CDR3 is made up of 15 amino acids. CDR1 and CDR2 from the germline V gene are LNHNV and YYDKDF (reference sequence). With V trimmed by 1 base and J by 3 bases, 3 bases remained unmatched. The CDR3 reads CATSRGTGGVYEQYF. The CDR3 DNA sequence: TGTGCCACCAGCAGAGGGACAGGGGGAGTCTACGAGCAGTACTTC.

V and J are TRBV7-8 and TRBJ2-1; TRBD2 agrees at 12 bases. Trimming at V came to 1 base and at J to 7 bases, leaving 5 bases not matched to a gene. This CDR3 comprises 16 residues. In germline, CDR1 is SGHVS, CDR2 FQNEAQ. CDR3 amino acids: CASSLVGTSGRNEQFF. The CDR3 DNA reads TGTGCCAGCAGCTTAGTGGGGACTAGCGGGCGGAATGAGCAGTTCTTC.

This clone has just one count. Other DNA sequences of this sample code for an identical CDR3. The CDR3 sequence: CASSLGVNQPQHF. The CDR3 region has the DNA TGTGCCAGCAGCTTAGGAGTAAATCAGCCCCAGCATTTT. The chain couples TRBV7-2 to TRBJ1-5; no firm D call. CDR3 length: 13 residues. Germline V gives CDR1 SGHTA, CDR2 FQGNSA. The V gene lost 1 base and the J gene lost 4 bases, with 5 bases spanning the gap.

This chain uses TRBV19 with TRBJ2-7, with TRBD2 identical over 7 bases. Unmatched junction bases numbered 8, after V lost 4 bases and J lost 2 bases. Germline lookup yields CDR1 LNHDA and CDR2 SQIVND (reference sequence). The CDR3 is made up of 15 amino acids. The CDR3 DNA reads TGTGCCAGTAGTACTAGCGGCCGACCTACCTACGAGCAGTACTTC. Its translation: CASSTSGRPTYEQYF. The entire variable domain, with the rest obtained from reference TRBV19 and TRBJ2-7, is as follows: DGGITQSPKYLFRKEGQNVTLSCEQNLNHDAMYWYRQDPGQGLRLIYYSQIVNDFQKGDIAEGYSVSREKKESFPLTVTSAQKNPTAFYLCASSTSGRPTYEQYFGPGTRLTVT.

For the CDR3, the DNA is TGTGCCAGCAGCCGCCCGGGACTAGCGGGATACAATGAGCAGTTCTTC. Its protein product is CASSRPGLAGYNEQFF. This chain connects TRBV6-2 or TRBV6-3 to TRBJ2-1; 13 nucleotides line up with TRBD2. The ends lost 6 bases at V and 4 bases at J; junction bases unmatched: 6. In germline, CDR1 is MNHEY, CDR2 SVGEGT. CDR3 length: 16 amino acids.

The J gene is TRBJ2-7, the V gene TRBV4-1, with TRBD1 as a possible D gene (5 bases). Looked up from germline, CDR1 is MGHRA and CDR2 is YSYEKL. V was cut by 4 bases and J by 1 base, with 8 bases left in between. The CDR3 length is 13 residues. The CDR3 here is CASSLGPSYEQYF. The CDR3 region has the DNA TGCGCCAGCAGCCTGGGGCCTTCCTACGAGCAGTACTTC.